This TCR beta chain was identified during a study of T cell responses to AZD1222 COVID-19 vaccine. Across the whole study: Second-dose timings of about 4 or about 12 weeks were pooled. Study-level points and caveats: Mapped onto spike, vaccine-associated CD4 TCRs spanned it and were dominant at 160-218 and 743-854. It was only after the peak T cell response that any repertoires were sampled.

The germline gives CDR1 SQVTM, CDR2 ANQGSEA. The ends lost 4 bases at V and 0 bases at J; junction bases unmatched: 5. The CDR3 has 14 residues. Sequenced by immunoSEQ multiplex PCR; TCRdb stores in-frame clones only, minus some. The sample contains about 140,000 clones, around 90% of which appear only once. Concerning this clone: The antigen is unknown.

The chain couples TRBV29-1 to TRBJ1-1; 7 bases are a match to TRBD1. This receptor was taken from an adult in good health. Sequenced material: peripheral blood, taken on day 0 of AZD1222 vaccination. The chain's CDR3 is CSVVGDSLNTEAFF. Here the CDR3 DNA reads TGCAGCGTTGTGGGGGACAGTCTGAACACTGAAGCTTTCTTT.